This T cell receptor beta chain was captured by sequencing in a study of CD8+CD57+ T cells in acquired aplastic anemia. It was patients with CD8+CD57+ cell expansion by flow cytometry who were chosen for sequencing. Patients were untreated when blood was sampled. Profiling of TCR beta VDJ combinations and CDR3 sequences used genomic DNA as template. TCRdb analysed the reads with MiXCR anew, one entry per CDR3 protein. The table has approximately 130,000 distinct CDR3 sequences, approximately 50% seen once. CDR3 length equals 16 residues. The V gene end was trimmed by 3 bases and the J gene end by 1 base; junction bases not matched to a gene: 9. CDR1 and CDR2 (germline): LNHDA, SQIVND (reference sequence).

Source material: sorted CD4+, CD8+, or CD8+CD57+ T cells (not recorded which) from PBMCs. This sequence joins TRBV19 and TRBJ2-7; the match to TRBD1 covers 7 bases. This clonotype originated in a human donor with aplastic anemia. CDR3 sequence (DNA): TGTGCCAGTAGTATCCGAACCGGGACAGTATCCTACGAGCAGTACTTC. Its translation: CASSIRTGTVSYEQYF.